This TCR beta chain was obtained from a study of CD8 T cells in Susac syndrome (dated by TCRdb to the late 2010s). Turning to the overall study: Among the sequenced Susac syndrome patients, about 6 had clinically active disease and eight or nine were in clinical remission. Susac syndrome patients were therapy-naive, on corticosteroids (some also receiving IVIg), or on IVIg alone at blood withdrawal. Repertoire sequencing was used to test whether CD8+ T cell activation and differentiation in Susac syndrome was antigen driven. The paper's findings and limits, for the study overall: In patients with Susac syndrome, the CD4+ T cell repertoire showed no detectable clonal expansion. The number of individuals in the TCR sequencing and HLA analysis was acknowledged as relatively small.

To note about this clonotype: What antigen it recognizes has not been identified. Per-nucleotide qualities are absent, and no much larger clonotype sits a single base away.

RNA was extracted using the RNeasy kit, and roughly 0.5 to 1 ug of the RNA was reverse transcribed with random hexamers. The immunoSEQ multiplex PCR assay, covering 54 Vbeta and 13 Jbeta segments, was used to amplify TCR beta CDR3 regions. To correct PCR amplification bias, a synthetic template baseline was used for both primer optimization and computational correction. Per the original workflow: Reads were assigned to V, D and J genes according to IMGT and analyzed in immunoSEQ Analyzer, with only productive sequences retained. Clonality was calculated as one minus the Shannon entropy normalized by log2 of the number of productive unique sequences. Public and private clones were assessed among the 100 most prevalent clones of each patient and control. Clones were defined as Susac-specific if absent from the healthy and MS cohorts, from approximately 1,100 published viral clones and from other ImmuneACCESS disease sequences. Clones were called with MiXCR by TCRdb after fastp trimmed the public reads at Q25, and only in-frame beta chains were retained. Rows with a matching CDR3 protein are joined into one entry that keeps the most common DNA and genes. In this record, the V and J calls reflect TCRdb's handling and not the investigators' own analysis. A total of 130,000 or so distinct CDR3 sequences appear in this sample, 96% of them only once. In total, the top ten clones hold roughly 0.13% of the sample.

The germline V and J ends show losses of 3 bases and 5 bases respectively, and no gene match explains 2 bases of the junction. The germline V gene (reference sequence) gives CDR1 as SEHNR and CDR2 as FQNEAQ. From the cysteine up to the phenylalanine, the CDR3 has a length of 13 residues. The retained sequence is limited to the CDR3, 39 bases, with the frame set at the first base. Peripheral blood CD8+ and CD4+ T cells from healthy donors, Susac syndrome patients and multiple sclerosis patients were profiled using high-throughput TCR beta sequencing. The Susac syndrome patients fulfilled recently defined diagnostic criteria for definite or probable disease. Bulk CD8+ and CD4+ T cells were purified by magnetic negative isolation, whereas CD8+ TEMRA cells were enriched by FACS. Blood was drawn into EDTA tubes, processed within 24 hours, and PBMCs were isolated by density gradient centrifugation. PBMCs intended for TCR sequencing were frozen in liquid nitrogen and were later thawed in a 37 degrees C water bath. The sorted or isolated CD4+, CD8+ and CD8+ TEMRA cells had a purity of 90% or higher.

The receptor's source is a human donor with Susac syndrome. Recombination connected TRBV7-9 to TRBJ2-7; 9 nucleotides in the junction match TRBD2. The sequencing input was CD4+ T cells from PBMCs. Here is the DNA: TGTGCCAGCAGCTTTAGCGGGAGCAACGAGCAGTACTTC. This encodes CASSFSGSNEQYF.